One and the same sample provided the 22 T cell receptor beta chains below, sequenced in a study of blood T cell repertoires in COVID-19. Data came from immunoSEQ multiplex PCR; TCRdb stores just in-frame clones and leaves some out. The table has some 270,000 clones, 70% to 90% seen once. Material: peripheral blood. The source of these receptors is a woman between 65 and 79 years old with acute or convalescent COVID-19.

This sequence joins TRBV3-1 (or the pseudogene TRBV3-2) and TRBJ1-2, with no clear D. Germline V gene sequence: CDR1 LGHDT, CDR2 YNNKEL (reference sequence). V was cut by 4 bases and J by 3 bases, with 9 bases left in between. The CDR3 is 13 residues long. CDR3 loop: CASSPSGDYGYTF. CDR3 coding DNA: TGTGCCAGCAGCCCCTCGGGAGACTATGGCTACACCTTC.

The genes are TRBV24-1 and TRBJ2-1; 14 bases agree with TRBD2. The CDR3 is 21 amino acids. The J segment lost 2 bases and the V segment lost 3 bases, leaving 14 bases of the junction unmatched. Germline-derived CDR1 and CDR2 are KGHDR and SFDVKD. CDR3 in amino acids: CATSDAAGTSGGTQTYNEQFF. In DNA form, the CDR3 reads TGTGCCACCAGTGATGCCGCCGGGACTAGCGGGGGAACACAAACCTACAATGAGCAGTTCTTC.

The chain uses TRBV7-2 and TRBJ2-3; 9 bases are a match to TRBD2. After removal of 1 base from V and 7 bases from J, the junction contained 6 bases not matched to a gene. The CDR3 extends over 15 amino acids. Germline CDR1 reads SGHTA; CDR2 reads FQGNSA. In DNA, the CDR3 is TGTGCCAGCAGCTTAGGAGTAGCGGGGGCGCATACGCAGTATTTT. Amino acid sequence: CASSLGVAGAHTQYF.

CDR3 loop: CASSLPGTGNSPLHF. The CDR3 bases are TGTGCCAGCAGTTTACCGGGGACAGGAAATTCACCCCTCCACTTT. V is TRBV27 and J is TRBJ1-6; 8 bases are a match to TRBD1. The CDR3 length is 15 residues. V dropped 2 bases and J dropped 7; count of bases not matched to a gene: 4. Germline V lookup: CDR1 MNHEY, CDR2 SMNVEV (reference sequence).

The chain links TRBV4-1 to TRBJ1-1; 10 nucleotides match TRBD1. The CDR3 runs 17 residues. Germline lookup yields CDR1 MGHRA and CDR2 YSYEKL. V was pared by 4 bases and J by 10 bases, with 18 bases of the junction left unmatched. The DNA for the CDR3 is TGCGCCAGCAGCCCGGGACGACCAGGCGTAGGGGACAGGGGAGCTTTCTTT. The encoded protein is CASSPGRPGVGDRGAFF.

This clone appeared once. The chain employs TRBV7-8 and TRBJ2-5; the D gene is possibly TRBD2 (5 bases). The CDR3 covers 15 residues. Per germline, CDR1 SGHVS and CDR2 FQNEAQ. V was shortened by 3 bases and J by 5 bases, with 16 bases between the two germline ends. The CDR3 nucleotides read TGTGCCAGCAGCTTCGGACTCCTTCGGTTTGAGACCCAGTACTTC. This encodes CASSFGLLRFETQYF.

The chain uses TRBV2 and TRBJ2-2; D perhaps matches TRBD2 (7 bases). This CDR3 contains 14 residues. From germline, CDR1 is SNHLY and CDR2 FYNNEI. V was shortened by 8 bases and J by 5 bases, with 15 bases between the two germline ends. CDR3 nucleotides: TGTGCCAGCCGTCTAGGGGGAGGGACCGGGGAGCTGTTTTTT. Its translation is CASRLGGGTGELFF.

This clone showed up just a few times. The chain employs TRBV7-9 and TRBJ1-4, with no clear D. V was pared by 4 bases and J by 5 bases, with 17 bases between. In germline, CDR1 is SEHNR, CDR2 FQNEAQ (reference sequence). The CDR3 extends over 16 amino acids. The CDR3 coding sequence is TGTGCCAGCAGCTCCGGCGGGCGCAGGAAGAATGAAAAACTGTTTTTT. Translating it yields CASSSGGRRKNEKLFF.

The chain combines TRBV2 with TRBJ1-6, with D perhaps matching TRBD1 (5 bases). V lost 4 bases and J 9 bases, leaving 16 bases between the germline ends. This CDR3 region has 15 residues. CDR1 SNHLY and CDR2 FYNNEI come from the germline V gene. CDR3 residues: CASSAVKGLSSPLHF. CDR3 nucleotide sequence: TGTGCCAGCAGTGCCGTTAAGGGGTTGAGTTCACCCCTCCACTTT.

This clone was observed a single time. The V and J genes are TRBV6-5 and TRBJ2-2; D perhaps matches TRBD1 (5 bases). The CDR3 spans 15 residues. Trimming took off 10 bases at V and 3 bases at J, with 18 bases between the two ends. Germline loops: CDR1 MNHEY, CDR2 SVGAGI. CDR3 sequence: CATTGLPTYTGELFF. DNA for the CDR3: TGTGCCACCACAGGTTTGCCTACTTACACCGGGGAGCTGTTTTTT.

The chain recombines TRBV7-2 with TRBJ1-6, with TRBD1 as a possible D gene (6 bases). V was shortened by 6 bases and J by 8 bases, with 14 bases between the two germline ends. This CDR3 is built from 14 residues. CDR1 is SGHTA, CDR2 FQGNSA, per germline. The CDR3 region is CASRSGGGHSPLHF. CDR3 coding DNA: TGTGCCAGCAGATCCGGCGGGGGGCATTCACCCCTCCACTTT.

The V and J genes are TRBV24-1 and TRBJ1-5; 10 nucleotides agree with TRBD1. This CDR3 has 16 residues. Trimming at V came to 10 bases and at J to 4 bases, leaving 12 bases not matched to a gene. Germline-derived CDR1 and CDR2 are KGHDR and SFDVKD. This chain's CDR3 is CATSSGTGESNQPQHF. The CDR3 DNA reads TGTGCCACTTCATCCGGGACAGGGGAGTCAAATCAGCCCCAGCATTTT.

CDR3 region: CASSPQGTPSEAFF. The CDR3 DNA reads TGTGCCAGCTCACCCCAAGGGACACCTTCTGAAGCTTTCTTT. The V and J genes are TRBV18 and TRBJ1-1; maybe TRBD1 (6 bases). This CDR3 region has 14 residues. V was clipped by 3 bases and J by 6 bases, with 14 bases between them. Germline assignment: CDR1 KGHSH and CDR2 LQKENI.

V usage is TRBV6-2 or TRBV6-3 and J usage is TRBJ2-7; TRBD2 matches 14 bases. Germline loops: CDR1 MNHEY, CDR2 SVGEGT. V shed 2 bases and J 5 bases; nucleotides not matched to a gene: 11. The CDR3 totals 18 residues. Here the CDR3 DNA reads TGTGCCAGCAGTTACCCTACTTGGGGACTAGCGGGGGTAAACGAGCAGTACTTC. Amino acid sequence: CASSYPTWGLAGVNEQYF.

The CDR3 region has the DNA TGTGCCTGGGGCGTAGAGGCGAACACTGAAGCTTTCTTT. It specifies CAWGVEANTEAFF. This chain connects TRBV30 to TRBJ1-1; D not certain. The germline V and J ends were trimmed by 5 bases and 1 base, with 11 bases remaining between them. The V gene's germline CDR1 is GTSNPN and CDR2 SVGIG (reference sequence). This CDR3 has 13 residues.

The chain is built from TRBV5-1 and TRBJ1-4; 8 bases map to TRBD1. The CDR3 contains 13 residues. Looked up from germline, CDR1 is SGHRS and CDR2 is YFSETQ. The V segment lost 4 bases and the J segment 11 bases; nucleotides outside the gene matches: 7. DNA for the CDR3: TGCGCCAGCAGCATGGCACAGGGGGATAAACTGTTTTTT. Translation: CASSMAQGDKLFF.

CDR3 protein: CASSRTSGGSYNEQFF. The CDR3 DNA reads as TGTGCCAGCAGCCGGACTAGCGGGGGTTCCTACAATGAGCAGTTCTTC. This rearrangement joins TRBV7-2 to TRBJ2-1, with 13 bases fitting TRBD2. Germline V gene sequence: CDR1 SGHTA, CDR2 FQGNSA. The CDR3 length is 16 residues. Trimming took 5 bases from V and 1 from J; bases not matched to a gene: 2. Full variable domain (rest looked up from reference TRBV7-2 and TRBJ2-1): GAGVSQSPSNKVTEKGKDVELRCDPISGHTALYWYRQSLGQGLEFLIYFQGNSAPDKSGLPSDRFSAERTGGSVSTLTIQRTQQEDSAVYLCASSRTSGGSYNEQFFGPGTRLTVL.

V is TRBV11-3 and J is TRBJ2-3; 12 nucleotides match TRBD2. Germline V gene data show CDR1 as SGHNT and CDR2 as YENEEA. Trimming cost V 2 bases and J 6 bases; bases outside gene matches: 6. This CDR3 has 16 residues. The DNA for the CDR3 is TGTGCCAGCAGCTTAAAGACTAGCGGGGGCTCGGATACGCAGTATTTT. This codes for CASSLKTSGGSDTQYF.

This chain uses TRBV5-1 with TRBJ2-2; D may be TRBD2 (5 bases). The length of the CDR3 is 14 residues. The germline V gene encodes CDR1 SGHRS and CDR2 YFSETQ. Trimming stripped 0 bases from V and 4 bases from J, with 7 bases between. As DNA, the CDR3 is TGCGCCAGCAGCTTGGGGACTTCCACCGGGGAGCTGTTTTTT. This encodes CASSLGTSTGELFF.

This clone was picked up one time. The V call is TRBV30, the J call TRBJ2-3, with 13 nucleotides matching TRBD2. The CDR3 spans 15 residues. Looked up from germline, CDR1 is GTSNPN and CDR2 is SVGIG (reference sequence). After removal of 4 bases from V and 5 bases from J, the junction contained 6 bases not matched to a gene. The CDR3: CAWTGTSGVGDTQYF. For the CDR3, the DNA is TGTGCCTGGACCGGGACTAGCGGGGTTGGAGATACGCAGTATTTT.

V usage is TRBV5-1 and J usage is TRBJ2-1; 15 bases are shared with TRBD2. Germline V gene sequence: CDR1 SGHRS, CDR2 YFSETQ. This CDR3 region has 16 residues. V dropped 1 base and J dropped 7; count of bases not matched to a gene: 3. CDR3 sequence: CASSLSGTSGGNEQFF. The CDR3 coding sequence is TGCGCCAGCAGCTTGTCCGGGACTAGCGGGGGGAATGAGCAGTTCTTC.

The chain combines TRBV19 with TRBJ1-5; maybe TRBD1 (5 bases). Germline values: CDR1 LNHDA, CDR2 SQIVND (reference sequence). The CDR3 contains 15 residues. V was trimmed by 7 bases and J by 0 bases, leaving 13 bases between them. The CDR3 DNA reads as TGTGCCAGTAAAAGGGGCAGAGATAGCAATCAGCCCCAGCATTTT. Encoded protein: CASKRGRDSNQPQHF.